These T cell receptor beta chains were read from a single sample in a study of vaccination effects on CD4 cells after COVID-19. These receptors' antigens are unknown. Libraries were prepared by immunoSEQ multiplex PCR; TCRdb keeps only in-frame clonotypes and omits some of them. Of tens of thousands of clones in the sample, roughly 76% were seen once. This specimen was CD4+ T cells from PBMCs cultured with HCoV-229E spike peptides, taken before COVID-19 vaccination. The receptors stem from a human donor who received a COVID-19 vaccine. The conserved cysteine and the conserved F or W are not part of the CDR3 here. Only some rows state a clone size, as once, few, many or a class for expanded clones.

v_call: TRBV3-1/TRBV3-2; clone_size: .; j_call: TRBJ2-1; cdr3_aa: ASSQVLAGGGEQF
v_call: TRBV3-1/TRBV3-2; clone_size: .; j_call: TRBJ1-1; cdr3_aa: ASSHRGSEAF
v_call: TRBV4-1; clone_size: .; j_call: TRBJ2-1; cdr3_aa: ASSQDPHGGRGNEQF
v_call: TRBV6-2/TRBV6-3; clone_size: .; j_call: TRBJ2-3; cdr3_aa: ASSRLAGGRGDTQY
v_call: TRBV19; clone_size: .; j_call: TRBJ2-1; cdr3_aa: ASSPRLAGGPPF
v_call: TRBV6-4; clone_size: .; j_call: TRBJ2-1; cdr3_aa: ASSWTGGTEQF
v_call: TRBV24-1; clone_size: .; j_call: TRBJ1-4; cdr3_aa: ATSTAGEKLF
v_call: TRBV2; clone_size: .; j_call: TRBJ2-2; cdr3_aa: ARSTGRATGELF
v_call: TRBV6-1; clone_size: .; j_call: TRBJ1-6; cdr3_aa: ASSEYINSPLH
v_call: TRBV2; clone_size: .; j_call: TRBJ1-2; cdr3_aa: ASSRQGNGYT
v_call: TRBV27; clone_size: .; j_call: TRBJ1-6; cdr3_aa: ASSGTGESPLH
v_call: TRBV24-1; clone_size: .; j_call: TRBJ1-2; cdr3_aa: ATSEGTGGYGYT
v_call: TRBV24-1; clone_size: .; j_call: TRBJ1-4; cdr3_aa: ATSRGDGATNEKLF
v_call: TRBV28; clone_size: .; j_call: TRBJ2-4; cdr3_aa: ASSNRGFEAKNIQY
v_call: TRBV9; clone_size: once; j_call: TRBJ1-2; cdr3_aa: ASSGYSGNYGYT
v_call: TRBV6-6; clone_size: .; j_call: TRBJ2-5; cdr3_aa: ASLNRGQETQY
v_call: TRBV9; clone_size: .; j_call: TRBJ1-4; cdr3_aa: ASSVGDPLAQKLF
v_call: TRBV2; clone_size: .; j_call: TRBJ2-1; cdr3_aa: ASSDRGPNEQF
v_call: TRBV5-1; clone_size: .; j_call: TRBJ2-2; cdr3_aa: ASSFSGTWNTGELF
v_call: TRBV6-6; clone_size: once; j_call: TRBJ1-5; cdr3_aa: ASSYGGGQPQH
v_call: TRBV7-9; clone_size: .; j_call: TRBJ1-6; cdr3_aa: ASRPGTPNSPLH
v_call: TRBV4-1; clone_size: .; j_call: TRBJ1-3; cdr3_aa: ASSPRQGAGNTIY
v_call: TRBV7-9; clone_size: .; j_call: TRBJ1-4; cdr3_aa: ASSLGGGNEKLF
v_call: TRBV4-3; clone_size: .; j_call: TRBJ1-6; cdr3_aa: ASSHGQVANNSPLH
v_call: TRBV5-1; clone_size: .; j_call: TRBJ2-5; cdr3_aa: ASSLAKTSGGKETQY
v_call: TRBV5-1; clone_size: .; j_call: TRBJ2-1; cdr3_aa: ASTSVEGFRTYNEQF
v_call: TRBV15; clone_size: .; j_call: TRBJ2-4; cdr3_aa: ATSRDGNLAKNIQY
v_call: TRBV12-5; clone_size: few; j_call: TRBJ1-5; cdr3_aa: ASGLVLGGNQPQH
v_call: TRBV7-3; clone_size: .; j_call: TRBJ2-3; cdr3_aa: ASGEGTSTDTQY
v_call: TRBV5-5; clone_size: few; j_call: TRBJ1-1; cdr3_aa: ASSLRTGLLATEAF
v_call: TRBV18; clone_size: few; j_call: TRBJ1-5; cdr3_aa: ASSSGINQPQH
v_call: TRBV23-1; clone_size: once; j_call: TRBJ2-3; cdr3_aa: ASVRQGAQDTQY
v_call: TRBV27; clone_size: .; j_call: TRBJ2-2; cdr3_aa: ASRRTGNTGELF
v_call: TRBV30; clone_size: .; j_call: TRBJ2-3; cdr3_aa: ACTVTGLAGRWDTQY
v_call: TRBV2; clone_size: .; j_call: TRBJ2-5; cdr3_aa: ASSRGGGETQY
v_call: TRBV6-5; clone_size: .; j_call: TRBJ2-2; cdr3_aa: ASSPTRANTGELF
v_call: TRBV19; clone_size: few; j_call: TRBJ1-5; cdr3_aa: ASSISGFYSSNQPQH
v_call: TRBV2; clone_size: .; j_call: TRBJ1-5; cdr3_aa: ASKQGNQPQH
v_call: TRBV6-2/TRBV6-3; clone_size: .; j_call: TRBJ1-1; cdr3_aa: ASSYGGNTEAF
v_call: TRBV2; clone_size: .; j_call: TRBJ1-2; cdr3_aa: ASSELRQANGYT
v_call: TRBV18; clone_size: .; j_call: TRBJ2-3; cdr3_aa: ASSLGTSGGPPDTQY
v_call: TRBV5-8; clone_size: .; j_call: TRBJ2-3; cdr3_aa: ASPGTVSTDTQY
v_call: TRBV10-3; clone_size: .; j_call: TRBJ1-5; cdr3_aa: AISEEGLGNGPQH
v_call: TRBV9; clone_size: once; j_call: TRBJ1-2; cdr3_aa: ASSAGGHTNYGYT
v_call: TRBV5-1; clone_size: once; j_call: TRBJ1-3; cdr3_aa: ASSLAPDISGNTIY
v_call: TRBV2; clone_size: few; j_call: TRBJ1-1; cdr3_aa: ASGRGQGDTEAF
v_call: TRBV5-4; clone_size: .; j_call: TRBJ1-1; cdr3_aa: ASSSGPGNTEAF
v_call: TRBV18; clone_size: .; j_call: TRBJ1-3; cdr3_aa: ASSPGTLSSGNTIY
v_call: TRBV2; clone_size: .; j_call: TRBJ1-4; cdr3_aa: ASRDGGNEKLF
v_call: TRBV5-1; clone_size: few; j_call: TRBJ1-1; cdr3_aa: ASSRGGEGSTEAF
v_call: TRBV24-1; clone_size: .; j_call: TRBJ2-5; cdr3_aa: ATSDSSGGRETQY
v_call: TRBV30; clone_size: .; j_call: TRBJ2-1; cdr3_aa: AWSRPGPQPREQF
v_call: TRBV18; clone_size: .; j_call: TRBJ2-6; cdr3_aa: ASSPSWQNGANVLT
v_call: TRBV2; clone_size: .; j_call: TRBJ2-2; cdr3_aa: ASSGPGRTTGELF